The following is a TCR beta chain sequence with its context. The source of the sample is a study of control samples from healthy donors and cancer patients. The CDR3 spans 14 residues. Looked up from germline, CDR1 is MNHNS and CDR2 is SASEGT. V was pared by 0 bases and J by 0 bases, with 5 bases between. Using immunoSEQ multiplex PCR, the repertoire was profiled, and TCRdb retains in-frame clones only, with some absent. Here the sample spans under 200,000 clones, roughly 89% being singletons. The source material was blood. The rearrangement uses TRBV6-1 and TRBJ1-2; D unresolved. This TCR was sampled from a woman aged 25 to 39 in good health. CDR3 protein: CASSEARANYGYTF. CDR3 bases: TGTGCCAGCAGTGAAGCTAGGGCTAACTATGGCTACACCTTC.